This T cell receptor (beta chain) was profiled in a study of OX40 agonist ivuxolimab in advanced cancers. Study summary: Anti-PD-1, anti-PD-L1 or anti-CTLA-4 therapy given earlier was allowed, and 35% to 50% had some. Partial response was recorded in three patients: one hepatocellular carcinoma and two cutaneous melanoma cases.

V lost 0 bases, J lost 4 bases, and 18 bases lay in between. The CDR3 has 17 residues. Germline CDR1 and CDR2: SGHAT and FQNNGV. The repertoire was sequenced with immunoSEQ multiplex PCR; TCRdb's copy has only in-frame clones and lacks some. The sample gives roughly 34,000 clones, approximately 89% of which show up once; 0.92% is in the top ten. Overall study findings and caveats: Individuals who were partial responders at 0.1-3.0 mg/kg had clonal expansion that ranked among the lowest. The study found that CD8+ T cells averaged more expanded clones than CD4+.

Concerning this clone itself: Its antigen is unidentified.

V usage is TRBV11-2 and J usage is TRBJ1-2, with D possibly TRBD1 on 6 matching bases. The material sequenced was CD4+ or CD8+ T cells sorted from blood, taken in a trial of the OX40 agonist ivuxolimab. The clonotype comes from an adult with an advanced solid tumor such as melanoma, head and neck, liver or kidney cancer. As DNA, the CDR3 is TGTGCCAGCAGCTTAGACAAATTACAGGGAATTCGCTATGGCTACACCTTC. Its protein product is CASSLDKLQGIRYGYTF. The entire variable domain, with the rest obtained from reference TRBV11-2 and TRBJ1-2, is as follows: EAGVAQSPRYKIIEKRQSVAFWCNPISGHATLYWYQQILGQGPKLLIQFQNNGVVDDSQLPKDRFSAERLKGVDSTLKIQPAKLEDSAVYLCASSLDKLQGIRYGYTFGSGTRLTVV.